The 7 T cell receptor beta chains presented below share a single source sample, sequenced in a study of shared clonotypes between healthy human individuals (dated by TCRdb to the early 2020s). Library preparation was by the immunoSEQ multiplex PCR assay. In its TCRdb copy, this immuneACCESS table keeps in-frame sequences only and misses some clones. Where compared with another copy, unresolved V genes explain less than half of these, and the others have no known cause. The sample yields around 2,000,000 clones; about 93% were counted once. The biggest ten clones account for 1.5% to 2% of the sample. CD8 naive samples consisted of CD45RO-negative cells that were positively selected for CCR7, yielding a CD45RA+CCR7+ population without TemRA cells. The specimen sequenced was naive CD8+ T cells from PBMCs. Taken with the paper, the label for cell subset or site translates to: CD45RA+CCR7+. The receptors here all came from a man younger than 35 in good health. Some clones in this sample may be carry-over from other donors' samples.

The chain carries TRBV28 and TRBJ2-1; TRBD2 matches 11 bases. Germline V gene lookup returns CDR1 MDHEN and CDR2 SYDVKM. The CDR3 runs to 19 residues. The V and J ends lost 8 bases and 0 bases, in that order; junction bases with no gene match: 15. The CDR3 protein is CASGPGKTSGTSSYNEQFF. The CDR3 nucleotides read TGTGCCAGCGGCCCGGGGAAGACTAGCGGGACTAGCTCCTACAATGAGCAGTTCTTC.

The CDR3 spells CASSESAVYGYTF. The DNA for the CDR3 is TGTGCCAGCAGTGAATCGGCAGTCTATGGCTACACCTTC. The V gene is TRBV2, the J gene TRBJ1-2; D remains ambiguous. The CDR3 sequence is 13 residues long. Germline V lookup: CDR1 SNHLY, CDR2 FYNNEI. V was pared by 2 bases and J by 4 bases, with 8 bases between.

The chain is built from TRBV30 and TRBJ2-7, with 8 positions matching TRBD1. Germline assignment: CDR1 GTSNPN and CDR2 SVGIG (reference sequence). The CDR3 has 13 residues. V shed 3 bases and J 2 bases; nucleotides not matched to a gene: 3. CDR3 residues: CAWRTGGTYEQYF. CDR3 in DNA: TGTGCCTGGAGAACAGGGGGGACCTACGAGCAGTACTTC.

V usage is TRBV28 and J usage is TRBJ2-7; TRBD2 matches 8 bases. V lost 6 bases to trimming and J lost 7 bases; unmatched junction nucleotides: 14. Germline loops: CDR1 MDHEN, CDR2 SYDVKM. The CDR3 is made up of 15 amino acids. The CDR3 loop reads CASSANPGLEVEQYF. The CDR3 DNA is TGTGCCAGCAGCGCGAATCCGGGACTAGAGGTGGAGCAGTACTTC.

The chain joins TRBV11-2 to TRBJ2-2; no reliable D call. Trimming shortened V by 4 bases and J by 2 bases, and 11 bases separated the two germline ends. Germline assignment: CDR1 SGHAT and CDR2 FQNNGV. The CDR3 has 15 residues. As DNA, the CDR3 is TGTGCCAGCAGCTCTACTCCTGGAAACACCGGGGAGCTGTTTTTT. This gives the protein CASSSTPGNTGELFF.

V is TRBV28 and J is TRBJ1-1, with 8 nucleotides matching TRBD1. The CDR3 spans 15 residues. The V gene's germline CDR1 is MDHEN and CDR2 SYDVKM. V shed 2 bases and J 4 bases; nucleotides not matched to a gene: 6. CDR3 amino acids: CASSLDRGRSTEAFF. CDR3 bases: TGTGCCAGCAGTTTAGACAGGGGTCGGAGCACTGAAGCTTTCTTT.

This sequence joins TRBV30 and TRBJ2-7; 10 bases map to TRBD1. There are 16 residues in the CDR3. CDR1 is GTSNPN, CDR2 SVGIG, per germline (reference sequence). V shed 0 bases, J shed 2 bases, and the junction held 7 bases outside the gene matches. The CDR3 DNA reads as TGTGCCTGGAGTGTTCCGGGACAGGGGCGAGCCTACGAGCAGTACTTC. Translating gives CAWSVPGQGRAYEQYF.